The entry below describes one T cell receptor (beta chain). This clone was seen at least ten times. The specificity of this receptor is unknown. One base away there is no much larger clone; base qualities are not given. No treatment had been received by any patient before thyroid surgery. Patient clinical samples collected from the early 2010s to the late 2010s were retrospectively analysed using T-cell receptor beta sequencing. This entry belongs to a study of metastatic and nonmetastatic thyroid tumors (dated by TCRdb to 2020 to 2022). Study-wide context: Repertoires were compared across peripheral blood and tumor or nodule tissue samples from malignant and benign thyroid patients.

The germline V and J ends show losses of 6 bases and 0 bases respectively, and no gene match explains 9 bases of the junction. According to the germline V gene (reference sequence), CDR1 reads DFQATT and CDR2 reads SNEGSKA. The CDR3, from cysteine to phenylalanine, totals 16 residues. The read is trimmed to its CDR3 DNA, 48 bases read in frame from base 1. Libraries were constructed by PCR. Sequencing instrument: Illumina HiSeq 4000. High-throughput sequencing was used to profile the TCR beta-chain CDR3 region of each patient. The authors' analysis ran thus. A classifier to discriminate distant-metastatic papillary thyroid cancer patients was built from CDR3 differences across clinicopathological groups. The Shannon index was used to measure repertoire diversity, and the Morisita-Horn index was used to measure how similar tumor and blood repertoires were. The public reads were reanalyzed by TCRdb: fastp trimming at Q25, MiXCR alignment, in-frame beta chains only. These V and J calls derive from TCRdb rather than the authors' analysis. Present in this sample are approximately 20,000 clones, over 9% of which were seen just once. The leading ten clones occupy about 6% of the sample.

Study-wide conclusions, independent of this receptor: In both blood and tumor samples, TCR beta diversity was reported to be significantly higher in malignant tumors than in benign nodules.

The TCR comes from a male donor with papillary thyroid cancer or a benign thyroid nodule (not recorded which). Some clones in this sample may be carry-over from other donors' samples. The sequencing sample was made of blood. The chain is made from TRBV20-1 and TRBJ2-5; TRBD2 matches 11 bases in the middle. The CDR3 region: CSAPPLAGGNQETQYF. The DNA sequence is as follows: TGCAGTGCGCCTCCTCTAGCGGGAGGTAACCAAGAGACCCAGTACTTC.